Each of the 30 T cell receptor beta chains below was sequenced from the same sample in a study of blood T cell repertoires in COVID-19. Generated by immunoSEQ multiplex PCR, the TCRdb table keeps only in-frame clones and is missing some. This sample has roughly 120,000 clones, with around three quarters found just once. The sequenced material came from peripheral blood. The receptors originated from a woman older than 75 with acute or convalescent COVID-19.

This sequence joins TRBV30 and TRBJ2-7, with a possible D match to TRBD1 (6 bases). CDR1 is GTSNPN and CDR2 is SVGIG in the germline V gene (reference sequence). This CDR3 contains 14 residues. The V gene lost 8 bases and the J gene lost 3 bases, with 20 bases spanning the gap. The CDR3 is CASQGRTGVYEQYF. CDR3 nucleotides: TGTGCCAGTCAGGGGAGAACTGGGGTCTACGAGCAGTACTTC.

The chain combines TRBV7-9 with TRBJ1-4; TRBD1 agrees at 10 bases. Germline-derived CDR1 and CDR2 are SEHNR and FQNEAQ (reference sequence). Trimming took 5 bases from V and 2 from J; bases not matched to a gene: 2. This CDR3 is built from 15 residues. CDR3 DNA sequence: TGTGCCAGCAGCGGACAGGGGGGCACTAATGAAAAACTGTTTTTT. This sequence encodes CASSGQGGTNEKLFF.

The chain carries TRBV4-3 and TRBJ2-7, with 8 bases matching TRBD2. CDR1 is LGHNA, CDR2 YSLEER, per germline. This CDR3 is built from 15 residues. After removal of 2 bases from V and 0 bases from J, the junction contained 3 bases not matched to a gene. The CDR3 spells CASSQQAGASYEQYF. The CDR3 nucleotides read TGCGCCAGCAGCCAACAAGCGGGGGCCTCCTACGAGCAGTACTTC.

The chain links TRBV28 to TRBJ1-2, with D possibly TRBD1 on 5 matching bases. Deletions cut 2 bases from V and 8 bases from J, with 12 bases between. The V gene's germline CDR1 is MDHEN and CDR2 SYDVKM. This CDR3 comprises 13 residues. The CDR3 nucleotides read TGTGCCAGCAGTTTAAAGGGGCTCAGAGGCTACACCTTC. It yields the protein CASSLKGLRGYTF.

This clone has only one observation. V usage is TRBV28 and J usage is TRBJ2-3, with TRBD2 as a possible D gene (6 bases). Germline V gives CDR1 MDHEN, CDR2 SYDVKM. The V end lost 5 bases, the J end lost 0 bases, and 18 bases lay between the germline ends. This CDR3 has 17 residues. The CDR3 DNA is TGTGCCAGCAGTCCTCCCCCCAAGGGACTTAGCACAGATACGCAGTATTTT. Its protein product is CASSPPPKGLSTDTQYF.

This clone was picked up one time. V usage is TRBV27 and J usage is TRBJ2-7, with 14 bases fitting TRBD2. With V trimmed by 5 bases and J by 4 bases, 10 bases remained unmatched. The germline V gene encodes CDR1 MNHEY and CDR2 SMNVEV (reference sequence). This CDR3 spans 17 amino acids. CDR3 sequence: CASSQPSGLAGGYEQYF. The CDR3 nucleotides read TGTGCCAGCAGTCAACCCTCTGGACTAGCGGGGGGATACGAGCAGTACTTC.

The V call is TRBV2, the J call TRBJ1-2; unclear D gene. This CDR3 contains 14 residues. In germline, CDR1 is SNHLY, CDR2 FYNNEI. V lost 7 bases and J 1 base, leaving 13 bases between the germline ends. The CDR3 reads CASTLTTNNYGYTF. The DNA of the CDR3 is TGTGCCAGCACCCTGACAACGAATAACTATGGCTACACCTTC. Filled out from reference TRBV2 and TRBJ1-2, the complete variable domain reads EPEVTQTPSHQVTQMGQEVILRCVPISNHLYFYWYRQILGQKVEFLVSFYNNEISEKSEIFDDQFSVERPDGSNFTLKIRSTKLEDSAMYFCASTLTTNNYGYTFGSGTRLTVV.

The chain couples TRBV6-5 to TRBJ1-2; 9 bases line up with TRBD1. V was clipped by 7 bases and J by 6 bases; unmatched bases: 12. Germline V gene data show CDR1 as MNHEY and CDR2 as SVGAGI. The CDR3 runs to 15 residues. The CDR3 spells CASTRRDRVVDGYTF. In DNA form, the CDR3 reads TGTGCCAGCACTCGGCGGGACAGGGTGGTGGATGGCTACACCTTC.

The chain joins TRBV15 to TRBJ1-2; D is unclear. V was shortened by 0 bases and J by 0 bases, with 8 bases between the two germline ends. Germline V gives CDR1 LNHNV, CDR2 YYDKDF (reference sequence). This CDR3 spans 15 amino acids. The DNA of the CDR3 is TGTGCCACCAGCAGAGATACCAGTCCTAACTATGGCTACACCTTC. Translated: CATSRDTSPNYGYTF.

This chain uses TRBV6-1 with TRBJ1-2; 8 nucleotides agree with TRBD1. The CDR3 has 15 amino acids. Germline-derived CDR1 and CDR2 are MNHNS and SASEGT. Unmatched junction bases numbered 5, after V lost 1 base and J lost 4 bases. Written as DNA, the CDR3 is TGTGCCAGCAGTGAAGTGACAGGGGCGGGCTATGGCTACACCTTC. Translating it yields CASSEVTGAGYGYTF.

This clone came up a few times. The rearrangement uses TRBV27 and TRBJ1-1, with 12 bases identical to TRBD1. CDR3 size: 16 residues. V dropped 5 bases and J dropped 5; count of bases not matched to a gene: 9. Germline CDR1 reads MNHEY; CDR2 reads SMNVEV (reference sequence). The CDR3 is CASSRGQGALRTEAFF. CDR3 bases: TGTGCCAGCAGTAGGGGACAGGGGGCGCTTCGGACTGAAGCTTTCTTT.

This rearrangement joins TRBV27 to TRBJ2-3; 7 bases fit TRBD1. The CDR3 totals 15 residues. V was clipped by 5 bases and J by 0 bases; unmatched bases: 5. CDR1 is MNHEY, CDR2 SMNVEV, per germline (reference sequence). In DNA, the CDR3 is TGTGCCAGCAGTAACAGGGGAGTGAGCACAGATACGCAGTATTTT. This translates into CASSNRGVSTDTQYF.

The V gene is TRBV7-9, the J gene TRBJ1-2; maybe TRBD1 (5 bases). Per germline, CDR1 SEHNR and CDR2 FQNEAQ (reference sequence). CDR3 length: 14 amino acids. V lost 4 bases and J 5 bases, leaving 14 bases between the germline ends. DNA of the CDR3: TGTGCCAGCAGCTGGATCACTACAGGTTATGGCTACACCTTC. Residues: CASSWITTGYGYTF.

The V call is TRBV5-6, the J call TRBJ1-1; TRBD1 aligns across 10 bases. CDR3 length equals 19 residues. The germline V gene encodes CDR1 SGHDT and CDR2 YYEEEE. V dropped 4 bases and J dropped 0; count of bases not matched to a gene: 15. The CDR3 bases are TGTGCCAGCAGCCCCCCGCTTGGGACAGGGGACCCCATGAACACTGAAGCTTTCTTT. It yields the protein CASSPPLGTGDPMNTEAFF.

This chain links TRBV7-3 with TRBJ1-1; no definite D call. The germline V gene has CDR1 SGHTA and CDR2 FQGTGA. V was shortened by 2 bases and J by 2 bases, with 9 bases between the two germline ends. CDR3 length: 14 residues. The CDR3 region is CASSLLETNTEAFF. In nucleotides, the CDR3 is TGTGCCAGCAGCTTACTCGAGACTAACACTGAAGCTTTCTTT.

In its sample, this clone was seen many times. The CDR3 region is CAWILDSASPGANVLTF. Here the CDR3 DNA reads TGTGCCTGGATCCTCGACAGTGCTTCTCCTGGGGCCAACGTCCTGACTTTC. The V gene is TRBV30, the J gene TRBJ2-6, with D maybe TRBD1 (5 bases). V was trimmed by 4 bases and J by 2 bases, leaving 18 bases between them. The CDR3 is made up of 17 amino acids. Germline V gives CDR1 GTSNPN, CDR2 SVGIG (reference sequence).

This chain joins TRBV28 and TRBJ2-5; D is unclear. Trimming removed 5 bases at V and 0 bases at J, with 4 bases between. Germline V gene lookup returns CDR1 MDHEN and CDR2 SYDVKM. This CDR3 comprises 12 residues. CDR3 in amino acids: CASSRYQETQYF. In DNA, the CDR3 is TGTGCCAGCAGTCGGTACCAAGAGACCCAGTACTTC. Looking up the rest from reference TRBV28 and TRBJ2-5 gives the full variable domain: DVKVTQSSRYLVKRTGEKVFLECVQDMDHENMFWYRQDPGLGLRLIYFSYDVKMKEKGDIPEGYSVSREKKERFSLILESASTNQTSMYLCASSRYQETQYFGPGTRLLVL.

The chain joins TRBV6-1 to TRBJ2-7; TRBD2 matches 7 bases. Trimming took 2 bases from V and 0 from J; bases not matched to a gene: 1. This CDR3 has 14 amino acids. CDR1 and CDR2 (germline): MNHNS, SASEGT. CDR3 sequence reads: CASSELADSYEQYF. The DNA of the CDR3 is TGTGCCAGCAGTGAACTAGCGGACTCCTACGAGCAGTACTTC.

This clone was counted a few times. The chain recombines TRBV5-4 with TRBJ2-7; 13 positions agree with TRBD2. Per the germline V gene, CDR1 is SGHNT and CDR2 is YYREEE (reference sequence). CDR3 length: 15 amino acids. Unmatched junction bases numbered 7, after V lost 5 bases and J lost 5 bases. For the CDR3, the DNA is TGTGCCAGCAGGCCTTGGACTAGCGGGAGTGACGAGCAGTACTTC. This sequence encodes CASRPWTSGSDEQYF.

V usage is TRBV2 and J usage is TRBJ2-7; D gene ambiguous. CDR3 length: 11 amino acids. The germline CDR1 and CDR2 sequences are SNHLY and FYNNEI. V was cut by 6 bases and J by 0 bases, with 3 bases left in between. For the CDR3, the DNA is TGTGCCAGCAGCTACTCCTACGAGCAGTACTTC. Translating it yields CASSYSYEQYF.

This clone was found once. This chain joins TRBV18 and TRBJ2-7; D unresolved. The CDR3 loop spans 14 amino acids. CDR1 is KGHSH, CDR2 LQKENI, per germline. The V gene lost 0 bases and the J gene lost 4 bases, with 10 bases spanning the gap. CDR3 DNA sequence: TGTGCCAGCTCACCACCCGAGTTTCCTTACGAGCAGTACTTC. This translates into CASSPPEFPYEQYF.

Comments on this clone: Distinct nucleotide sequences in the sample also encode this CDR3. The chain employs TRBV5-8 and TRBJ1-5; possibly TRBD1 for D (5 bases). Trimming shortened V by 2 bases and J by 5 bases, and 5 bases separated the two germline ends. The CDR3 loop spans 12 amino acids. Germline V gene lookup returns CDR1 SGHTS and CDR2 YDEGEE. CDR3 residues: CASSFRDQPQHF. CDR3 sequence (DNA): TGTGCCAGCAGCTTCAGGGATCAGCCCCAGCATTTT.

This sequence joins TRBV5-1 and TRBJ1-2; 8 bases fit TRBD1. J lost 5 bases, V lost 4 bases, and 7 bases had no gene match. From germline, CDR1 is SGHRS and CDR2 YFSETQ. CDR3 size: 14 residues. DNA of the CDR3: TGCGCCAGCAGCCCTGGACAGGGCCCTTATGGCTACACCTTC. Translated, it gives CASSPGQGPYGYTF.

The chain couples TRBV5-8 to TRBJ2-7; D unresolved. The CDR3 consists of 11 residues. Germline CDR1 SGHTS, CDR2 YDEGEE. Between the trimmed V and J ends, which lost 4 bases and 2 bases, there was a span of 4 bases. The CDR3 protein is CASSLPYEQYF. CDR3 DNA: TGTGCCAGCAGCCTTCCCTACGAGCAGTACTTC.

The chain is built from TRBV5-6 and TRBJ1-6, with 7 bases lining up with TRBD1. With V trimmed by 4 bases and J by 10 bases, 5 bases remained unmatched. Germline-derived CDR1 and CDR2 are SGHDT and YYEEEE. The CDR3 has 13 amino acids. The CDR3 DNA reads as TGTGCCAGCAGCACGACAGGGAGCTCACCCCTCCACTTT. This codes for CASSTTGSSPLHF.

This chain joins TRBV19 and TRBJ1-5; the D is unclear. The CDR3 length is 13 residues. V lost 7 bases, J lost 0 bases, and 7 bases lay in between. Germline V CDR1 and CDR2: LNHDA, SQIVND (reference sequence). In DNA form, the CDR3 reads TGTGCCAGTAATGTCTATAGCAATCAGCCCCAGCATTTT. Its translation: CASNVYSNQPQHF.

The chain links TRBV10-3 to TRBJ2-1; 7 bases are a match to TRBD1. The trim removed 8 bases at V and 0 bases at J, leaving 7 bases unmatched. CDR3 size: 15 residues. The germline gives CDR1 ENHRY, CDR2 SYGVKD. DNA for the CDR3: TGTGCCATCGGAAAGGGGGCGGTCTCCTACAATGAGCAGTTCTTC. This sequence encodes CAIGKGAVSYNEQFF.

This clone has just one count. CDR3 bases: TGTGCCAGCAGTTACTCGAAAATCTGGCGGGGGGCGAAAGAGACCCAGTACTTC. Residues: CASSYSKIWRGAKETQYF. The rearrangement uses TRBV6-2 or TRBV6-3 and TRBJ2-5; TRBD2 matches at 8 bases. Germline CDR1 and CDR2: MNHEY and SVGEGT. This CDR3 comprises 18 residues. V shed 0 bases, J shed 3 bases, and the junction held 12 bases outside the gene matches.

The rearrangement links TRBV5-1 to TRBJ1-2; tentatively, D is TRBD1 (6 bases). The CDR3 sequence is 13 residues long. Trimming removed 4 bases from V and 6 bases from J, with 13 bases in between. The V gene's germline CDR1 is SGHRS and CDR2 YFSETQ. The CDR3 region is CASSARQEHGYTF. In nucleotides, the CDR3 is TGCGCCAGCAGCGCCAGACAGGAACATGGCTACACCTTC. Full variable domain (remainder filled in from reference TRBV5-1 and TRBJ1-2): KAGVTQTPRYLIKTRGQQVTLSCSPISGHRSVSWYQQTPGQGLQFLFEYFSETQRNKGNFPGRFSGRQFSNSRSEMNVSTLELGDSALYLCASSARQEHGYTFGSGTRLTVV.

V usage is TRBV2 and J usage is TRBJ2-3, with 11 bases identical to TRBD1. Germline assignment: CDR1 SNHLY and CDR2 FYNNEI. J gave up 0 bases and V 1 base, and 6 bases lay outside the gene matches. The CDR3 is 18 amino acids. The CDR3 DNA reads TGTGCCAGCAGTGAAGGAGGACAGGGGGCTCTTAGCACAGATACGCAGTATTTT. Its protein is CASSEGGQGALSTDTQYF.